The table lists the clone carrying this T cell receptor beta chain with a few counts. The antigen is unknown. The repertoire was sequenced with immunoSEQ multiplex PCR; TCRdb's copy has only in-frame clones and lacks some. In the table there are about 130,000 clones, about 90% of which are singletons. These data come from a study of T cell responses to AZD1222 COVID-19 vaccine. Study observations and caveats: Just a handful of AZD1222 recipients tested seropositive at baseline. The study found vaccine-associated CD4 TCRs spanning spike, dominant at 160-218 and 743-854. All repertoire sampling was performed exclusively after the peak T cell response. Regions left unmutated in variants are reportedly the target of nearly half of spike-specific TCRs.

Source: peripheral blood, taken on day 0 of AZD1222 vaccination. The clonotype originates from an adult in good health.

The CDR3 nucleotides are TGTGCCAGCAGCCCCGGTCCGGACACTGAAGCTTTCTTT. The encoded protein is CASSPGPDTEAFF. V and J are TRBV7-9 and TRBJ1-1; no firm D call. The CDR3 is 13 residues long. Looked up from germline, CDR1 is SEHNR and CDR2 is FQNEAQ (reference sequence). Trimming took 5 bases from V and 3 from J, leaving 10 bases between them.